This T cell receptor (beta chain) originates from a study of cytomegalovirus exposure and HLA in healthy donors. For this clone: Antigen: not known.

General study findings and limits: A later examination showed that TCR association rates differed by HLA locus, with DRB1 most and HLA-C fewest. Presence/absence comparisons presumed near-even sequencing depth among donors. In an earlier analysis, productive rearrangement rates for most beta V segments clustered near 87% or 30%.

J gave up 4 bases and V 4 bases, and 3 bases lay outside the gene matches. Per the germline V gene, CDR1 is MNHEY and CDR2 is SMNVEV (reference sequence). The CDR3 consists of 14 residues. A multiplex PCR was run with 60 Vbeta primers and 13 Jbeta primers. The protocol was immunoSEQ multiplex PCR, while the TCRdb copy is restricted to in-frame clones and leaves out a portion. The sample yields about 170,000 clones, 73% seen once. The TCR originated in a woman aged 18-29 years in good health and CMV-seropositive. The sample consisted of PBMCs. The V call is TRBV27, the J call TRBJ1-3, with 8 bases matching TRBD1. The CDR3 DNA sequence: TGTGCCAGCAGTTCCGGGACAGGAGGAAACACCATATATTTT. Protein sequence: CASSSGTGGNTIYF.